This entry lists 15 T cell receptor beta chains sequenced from one sample in a study of T cells in Graves' hyperthyroidism and ophthalmopathy. Researchers amplified the TCR beta CDR3 regions from RNA transcripts. The HTBI set primed first-round TCR CDR3 RT-PCR. TCRdb itself ran the multiplex PCR reads through MiXCR, one entry per CDR3 protein. Of 550,000 to 600,000 distinct CDR3 sequences in the sample, over 15% were seen once. The sequenced sample was blood. These TCRs come from a woman younger than 35 with Graves' hyperthyroidism.

There are many counts of this clonotype. The chain recombines TRBV4-1 with TRBJ2-7, with D maybe TRBD2 (6 bases). The CDR3 is 13 amino acids. V lost 3 bases, J lost 3 bases, and 9 bases lay in between. CDR1 and CDR2 from the germline V gene are MGHRA and YSYEKL. The CDR3: CASSHPGGYEQYF. CDR3 nucleotides: TGCGCCAGCAGCCACCCCGGGGGCTACGAGCAGTACTTC.

This clonotype came up many times. This chain joins TRBV19 and TRBJ1-1, with TRBD1 as a possible D gene (6 bases). Germline V gene data show CDR1 as LNHDA and CDR2 as SQIVND (reference sequence). The CDR3 runs 16 residues. Trimming removed 2 bases at V and 5 bases at J, with 18 bases between. CDR3 protein: CASSIPSRGASTEAFF. Here the CDR3 DNA reads TGTGCCAGTAGTATACCTTCGAGGGGGGCGTCGACTGAAGCTTTCTTT.

The chain employs TRBV12-3 or TRBV12-4 and TRBJ1-1, with D possibly TRBD1 on 6 matching bases. The CDR3 length is 14 residues. V lost 2 bases to trimming and J lost 10 bases, with 17 bases between them. CDR3 DNA sequence: TGTGCCAGCAGTTTATTGGGGGCAGGTTTTGGAGCTTTCTTT. The encoded protein is CASSLLGAGFGAFF.

The chain is built from TRBV14 and TRBJ2-2; the match to TRBD1 covers 8 bases. Trimming at V came to 3 bases and at J to 6 bases, leaving 15 bases not matched to a gene. CDR3 length: 18 amino acids. From germline, CDR1 is SGHDN and CDR2 FVKESK. The CDR3 coding sequence is TGTGCCAGCAGCCACCTCGCCCATGGACAGGGAGGCGCCGGGGAGCTGTTTTTT. This codes for CASSHLAHGQGGAGELFF.

This clonotype was counted ten times or more. The V call is TRBV2, the J call TRBJ2-3; TRBD2 is a possible D gene (5 bases). V shed 1 base and J shed 4 bases, with 12 bases lying between them. Germline V gives CDR1 SNHLY, CDR2 FYNNEI. The CDR3 loop spans 15 amino acids. The DNA for the CDR3 is TGTGCCAGCAGTGAAGGGAGAGGGCGGGCAGATACGCAGTATTTT. Protein: CASSEGRGRADTQYF.

This chain uses TRBV4-2 with TRBJ2-1, with D unclear. Trimming pared 0 bases from V and 7 bases from J, leaving 13 bases between. This CDR3 spans 15 amino acids. Germline V gene sequence: CDR1 LGHNA, CDR2 YNFKEQ. The CDR3 loop is CASSQDTRVGNEQFF. DNA for the CDR3: TGTGCCAGCAGCCAAGATACACGGGTAGGGAATGAGCAGTTCTTC.

The CDR3 reads CASSRTGDSPLHF. The DNA of the CDR3 is TGTGCCAGCTCAAGGACAGGGGATTCACCCCTCCACTTT. The chain employs TRBV18 and TRBJ1-6; 9 positions match TRBD1. CDR1 is KGHSH, CDR2 LQKENI, per germline. J lost 8 bases, V lost 5 bases, and 1 base had no gene match. CDR3 length: 13 residues.

This clonotype was seen many times. CDR3 amino acids: CASSLALRYEQYF. The CDR3 DNA is TGTGCCAGCAGCTTAGCTCTGCGTTACGAGCAGTACTTC. The gene calls are TRBV11-2 and TRBJ2-7, with D unresolved. The CDR3 sequence is 13 residues long. Germline V gene lookup returns CDR1 SGHAT and CDR2 FQNNGV. Trimming removed 1 base at V and 4 bases at J, with 8 bases between. Full variable domain (rest looked up from reference TRBV11-2 and TRBJ2-7): EAGVAQSPRYKIIEKRQSVAFWCNPISGHATLYWYQQILGQGPKLLIQFQNNGVVDDSQLPKDRFSAERLKGVDSTLKIQPAKLEDSAVYLCASSLALRYEQYFGPGTRLTVT.

In this sample, this clonotype turned up many times. V usage is TRBV7-2 and J usage is TRBJ2-1; D uncertain. Germline lookup yields CDR1 SGHTA and CDR2 FQGNSA. Trimming left V 2 bases short and J 5 bases short, with 10 bases between. This CDR3 is 14 amino acids long. CDR3 protein: CASSLLPRDNEQFF. The CDR3 coding sequence is TGTGCCAGCAGCTTACTCCCCAGAGACAATGAGCAGTTCTTC.

There are many counts of this clonotype. This sequence joins TRBV5-6 and TRBJ2-3, with D unclear. The germline CDR1 and CDR2 sequences are SGHDT and YYEEEE. Trimming took off 2 bases at V and 2 bases at J, with 12 bases between the two ends. The CDR3 is made up of 15 amino acids. In DNA form, the CDR3 reads TGTGCCAGCAGCTTAAGGCGGCAGAACACAGATACGCAGTATTTT. Its protein is CASSLRRQNTDTQYF.

This clonotype showed up just a few times. The rearrangement uses TRBV6-9 and TRBJ1-2; TRBD1 is a possible D gene (5 bases). V lost 3 bases and J 8 bases, leaving 25 bases between the germline ends. Per germline, CDR1 MNHGY and CDR2 SVAAGI. The length of the CDR3 is 17 residues. The CDR3 nucleotides are TGTGCCAGCAGTTACCTTCCGTTAAGCGGGACCCTAGGCGGCTACACCTTC. Its protein product is CASSYLPLSGTLGGYTF.

The rearrangement links TRBV14 to TRBJ2-7; possibly TRBD2 for D (5 bases). Germline assignment: CDR1 SGHDN and CDR2 FVKESK. The V end was cut by 0 bases, the J end by 6 bases, with 21 bases between. CDR3 size: 17 residues. This CDR3 is CASSQDPGTRPLLEQYF. As DNA, the CDR3 is TGTGCCAGCAGCCAAGATCCCGGAACTAGACCTCTTCTCGAGCAGTACTTC.

Worth noting for this clonotype: A read error may explain this, as a much larger clone is one base away. In DNA form, the CDR3 reads TGCAGTGCTCCCCTCGCAGATACGCAGTATTTT. Translated: CSAPLADTQYF. J is TRBJ2-3 and V is TRBV20-1; D gene ambiguous. V was clipped by 5 bases and J by 4 bases, with 7 bases between them. This CDR3 has 11 residues. Germline assignment: CDR1 DFQATT and CDR2 SNEGSKA (reference sequence).

The chain carries TRBV27 and TRBJ1-3; the D is unclear. Germline CDR1 is MNHEY and CDR2 is SMNVEV (reference sequence). The germline V and J ends were trimmed by 6 bases and 3 bases, with 9 bases remaining between them. The CDR3 runs 13 residues. CDR3 bases: TGTGCCAGCAGCCGGACGGATGGAAACACCATATATTTT. As protein: CASSRTDGNTIYF.

This chain joins TRBV7-9 and TRBJ1-2, with D possibly being TRBD1 (6 bases). V was pared by 1 base and J by 5 bases, with 11 bases between. Germline CDR1 is SEHNR and CDR2 is FQNEAQ (reference sequence). The CDR3 runs 14 residues. CDR3 nucleotide sequence: TGTGCCAGCAGCTTAGGCTCCGGGACATATGGCTACACCTTC. The encoded protein is CASSLGSGTYGYTF. The full variable domain, completed using reference TRBV7-9 and TRBJ1-2, is DTGVSQNPRHKITKRGQNVTFRCDPISEHNRLYWYRQTLGQGPEFLTYFQNEAQLEKSRLLSDRFSAERPKGSFSTLEIQRTEQGDSAMYLCASSLGSGTYGYTFGSGTRLTVV.